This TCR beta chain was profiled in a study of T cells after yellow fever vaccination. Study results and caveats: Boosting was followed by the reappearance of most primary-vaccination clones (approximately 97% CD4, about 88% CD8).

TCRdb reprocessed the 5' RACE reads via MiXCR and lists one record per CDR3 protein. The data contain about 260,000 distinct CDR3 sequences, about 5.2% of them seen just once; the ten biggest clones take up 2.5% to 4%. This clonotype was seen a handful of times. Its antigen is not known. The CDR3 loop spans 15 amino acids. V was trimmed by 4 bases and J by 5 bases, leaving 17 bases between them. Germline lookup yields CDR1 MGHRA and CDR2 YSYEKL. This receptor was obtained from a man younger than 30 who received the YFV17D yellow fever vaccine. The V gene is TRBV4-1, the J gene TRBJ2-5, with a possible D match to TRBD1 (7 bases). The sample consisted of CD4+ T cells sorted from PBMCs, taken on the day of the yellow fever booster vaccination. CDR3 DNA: TGCGCCAGCAGCCCGGAGGGACAGCCCCGGGAGACCCAGTACTTC. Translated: CASSPEGQPRETQYF.